These 14 T cell receptor beta chains share one sample of origin, sequenced in a study of T cells after yellow fever vaccination. Each CDR3 protein is one row after TCRdb ran MiXCR on the 5' RACE reads. Here the sample spans about 300,000 distinct CDR3 sequences, 4% being singletons. The specimen comprised PBMCs, sampled 5 days after the yellow fever booster vaccination. Source of these receptors: a man aged 18 to 30 who received the YFV17D yellow fever vaccine.

This clonotype was detected ten times or more. The V and J genes are TRBV5-1 and TRBJ2-1; tentatively, D is TRBD2 (7 bases). Germline V gene lookup returns CDR1 SGHRS and CDR2 YFSETQ. Trimming cost V 1 base and J 8 bases, with 22 bases left between them. The CDR3 is made up of 17 amino acids. CDR3 in amino acids: CASSLINTGGAGDEQFF. Here the CDR3 DNA reads TGCGCCAGCAGCTTGATAAACACGGGGGGCGCCGGGGATGAGCAGTTCTTC.

A few counts support this clonotype. For the CDR3, the DNA is TGTGCCAGCAGCTCGACCCGGGACAGGGGACCACTCGAGCAGTACTTC. Protein product: CASSSTRDRGPLEQYF. The chain has TRBV11-2 and TRBJ2-7; 10 positions match TRBD1. Germline lookup yields CDR1 SGHAT and CDR2 FQNNGV. V lost 4 bases, J lost 6 bases, and 12 bases stayed unmatched. The CDR3 covers 16 residues.

The sample holds many counts of this clonotype. V gene TRBV7-9 combines with J gene TRBJ2-2, with D unresolved. Germline CDR1 SEHNR, CDR2 FQNEAQ (reference sequence). The germline V and J ends were trimmed by 10 bases and 0 bases, with 12 bases remaining between them. The CDR3 loop spans 14 amino acids. The CDR3 reads CATSELPNTGELFF. The CDR3 DNA is TGTGCCACGTCGGAACTCCCGAACACCGGGGAGCTGTTTTTT.

The rearrangement uses TRBV20-1 and TRBJ2-5, with D unclear. Germline V gene data show CDR1 as DFQATT and CDR2 as SNEGSKA (reference sequence). Trimming took off 6 bases at V and 2 bases at J, with 13 bases between the two ends. The CDR3 loop spans 13 amino acids. As DNA, the CDR3 is TGCAGTGCCCGAGACGCAGAACAAGAGACCCAGTACTTC. Encoded protein: CSARDAEQETQYF.

The chain recombines TRBV5-1 with TRBJ1-4; D gene ambiguous. The CDR3 contains 13 residues. Germline V gene data show CDR1 as SGHRS and CDR2 as YFSETQ. V was shortened by 4 bases and J by 3 bases, with 7 bases between the two germline ends. The CDR3 bases are TGCGCCAGCAGCATAGGGCCTAATGAAAAACTGTTTTTT. It yields the protein CASSIGPNEKLFF.

This clonotype was recorded at least ten times. The chain employs TRBV12-3 or TRBV12-4 and TRBJ2-7, with TRBD1 matching over 11 bases. There are 14 residues in the CDR3. J gave up 12 bases and V 3 bases, and 10 bases lay outside the gene matches. The CDR3 reads CASSFGTGGSGSYF. The CDR3, as DNA: TGTGCCAGCAGTTTTGGGACAGGGGGTAGTGGTTCGTACTTC.

This clonotype was seen a handful of times. The CDR3 reads CASSQPTSGGAQPPDTQYF. DNA for the CDR3: TGTGCCAGCAGCCAACCAACTAGCGGGGGGGCCCAACCCCCAGATACGCAGTATTTT. V gene TRBV3-1 combines with J gene TRBJ2-3; TRBD2 aligns across 13 bases. Germline V CDR1 and CDR2: LGHDT, YNNKEL (reference sequence). Trimming at V came to 2 bases and at J to 4 bases, leaving 12 bases not matched to a gene. The CDR3 covers 19 residues.

The chain recombines TRBV5-1 with TRBJ1-6, with TRBD1 matching over 9 bases. The CDR3 consists of 15 residues. J was trimmed by 9 bases and V by 3 bases; bases with no gene match: 7. CDR1 SGHRS and CDR2 YFSETQ come from the germline V gene. As DNA, the CDR3 is TGCGCCAGCAGCTCGGGGACAGGGACGAGTTCACCCCTCCACTTT. Amino acid sequence: CASSSGTGTSSPLHF. The whole variable domain, remainder taken from reference TRBV5-1 and TRBJ1-6, is KAGVTQTPRYLIKTRGQQVTLSCSPISGHRSVSWYQQTPGQGLQFLFEYFSETQRNKGNFPGRFSGRQFSNSRSEMNVSTLELGDSALYLCASSSGTGTSSPLHFGNGTRLTVT.

The chain joins TRBV12-3 or TRBV12-4 to TRBJ2-2; no clear D. This CDR3 spans 16 amino acids. The V end lost 1 base, the J end lost 5 bases, and 14 bases lay between the germline ends. The DNA for the CDR3 is TGTGCCAGCAGTTTAGTCGCTACTGACCCGACCGGGGAGCTGTTTTTT. Amino acid sequence: CASSLVATDPTGELFF.

The CDR3 protein is CASSPSTSGGRTGELFF. For the CDR3, the DNA is TGTGCCAGCAGCCCTTCGACTAGCGGGGGACGCACCGGGGAGCTGTTTTTT. This sequence joins TRBV12-3 or TRBV12-4 and TRBJ2-2; 12 bases are a match to TRBD2. The CDR3 runs 17 residues. J lost 4 bases, V lost 6 bases, and 9 bases had no gene match.

This clonotype was picked up a small number of times. The chain carries TRBV27 and TRBJ2-7, with a possible D match to TRBD1 (6 bases). Germline-derived CDR1 and CDR2 are MNHEY and SMNVEV (reference sequence). CDR3 size: 14 residues. V gave up 5 bases and J gave up 3 bases, with 14 bases separating them. CDR3 protein: CASSQSRTVYEQYF. The CDR3 nucleotides are TGTGCCAGCAGTCAATCCCGGACAGTCTACGAGCAGTACTTC.

The chain links TRBV5-5 to TRBJ2-3; D unclear. The CDR3 consists of 16 residues. Between the trimmed V and J ends, which lost 0 bases and 0 bases, there was a span of 11 bases. The germline V gene encodes CDR1 SGHKS and CDR2 YYEKEE (reference sequence). The CDR3 coding sequence is TGTGCCAGCAGCTTGGAAACGGCTACTAGCACAGATACGCAGTATTTT. Translation: CASSLETATSTDTQYF.

The rearrangement links TRBV7-2 to TRBJ2-6, with unresolved D. The V and J ends lost 3 bases and 4 bases respectively, with 13 bases between them. The CDR3 runs to 16 residues. The V gene's germline CDR1 is SGHTA and CDR2 FQGNSA. The CDR3 coding sequence is TGTGCCAGCAGCTTCGCAAGGGTTTCCGGGGCCAACGTCCTGACTTTC. Translation gives CASSFARVSGANVLTF.

This clonotype turned up a few times. The chain employs TRBV5-1 and TRBJ2-5, with TRBD1 identical over 7 bases. The CDR3 has 16 amino acids. The germline V gene encodes CDR1 SGHRS and CDR2 YFSETQ. Unmatched junction bases numbered 12, after V lost 3 bases and J lost 4 bases. The CDR3 DNA follows: TGCGCCAGCAGCTGGGCCGGGACAGTGGACCTAGAGACCCAGTACTTC. This encodes CASSWAGTVDLETQYF.